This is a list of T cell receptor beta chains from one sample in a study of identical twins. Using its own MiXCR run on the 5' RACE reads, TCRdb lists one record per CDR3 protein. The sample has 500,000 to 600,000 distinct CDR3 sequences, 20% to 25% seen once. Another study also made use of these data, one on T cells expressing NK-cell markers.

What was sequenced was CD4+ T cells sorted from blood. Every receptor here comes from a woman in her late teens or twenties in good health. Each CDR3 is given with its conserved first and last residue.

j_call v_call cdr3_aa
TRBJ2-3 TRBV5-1 CASSIPSGRAGGGDTQYF
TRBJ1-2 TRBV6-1 CASTRRGQANYGYTF
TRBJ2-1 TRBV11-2 CASSLNQLKTSSYNEQFF
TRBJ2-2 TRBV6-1 CASSETGSGELFF
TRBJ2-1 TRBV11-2 CASSLGAGGSYNEQFF
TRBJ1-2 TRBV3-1 CASSQDRSSYGYTF
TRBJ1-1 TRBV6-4 CASSASYGTEAFF
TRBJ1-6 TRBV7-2 CASSLGTGRVPLHF
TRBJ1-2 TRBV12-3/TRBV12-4 CASSEMGVWYGYTF
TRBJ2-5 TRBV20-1 CSARDFGETQYF
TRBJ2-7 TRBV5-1 CASSLRQGGEQYF
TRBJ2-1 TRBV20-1 CSAVDSGGRRIYEQFF
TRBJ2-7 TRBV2 CASTDGDLYEQYF
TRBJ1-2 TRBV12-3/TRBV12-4 CASSFSEGRPLF
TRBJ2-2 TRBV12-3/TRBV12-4 CASTPRASGGAGELFF
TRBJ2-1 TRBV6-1 CASKSPQGGGFF
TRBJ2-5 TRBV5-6 CASSPRPDETQYF
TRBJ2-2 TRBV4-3 CASSQVSGSGTGELFF
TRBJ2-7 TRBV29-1 CSVEARAGGPYEQYF
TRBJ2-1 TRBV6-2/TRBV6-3 CASSYREGTQFF
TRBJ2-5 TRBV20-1 CSAIPSEGGHDTQYF
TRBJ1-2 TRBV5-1 CASRTGQNYGYTF
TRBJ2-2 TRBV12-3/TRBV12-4 CASSFRGPDTGELFF
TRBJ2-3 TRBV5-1 CASSFGSRGSTDTQYF
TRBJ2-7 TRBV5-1 CASSPPPGYEQYF
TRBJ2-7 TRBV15 CATSPRQGSYEQYF
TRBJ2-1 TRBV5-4 CASSPNIGTSGYNEQFF
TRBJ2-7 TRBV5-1 CASRMTGTLDYEQYF
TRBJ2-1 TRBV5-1 CASMGVSYNEQFF
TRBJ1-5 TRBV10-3 CAISESKTGGNQPQHF
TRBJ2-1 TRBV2 CASSEMKVYNEQFF
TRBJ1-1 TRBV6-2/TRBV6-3 CASSYQKDTEAFF
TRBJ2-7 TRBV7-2 CASSLARLAGYYEQYF
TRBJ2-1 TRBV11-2 CASSRTGPGLAGNNEQFF
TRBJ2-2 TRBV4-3 CASSRGRGTGELFF
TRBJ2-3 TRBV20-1 CSAARRGGTQYF
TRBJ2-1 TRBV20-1 CSASGGAMNEQFF
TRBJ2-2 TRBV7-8 CASSLGSLATGELFF
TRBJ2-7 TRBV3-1 CASSHGREGHEQYF
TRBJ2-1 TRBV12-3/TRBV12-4 CASTSRGANNEQFF
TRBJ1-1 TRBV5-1 CASSRWGTGMNTEAFF
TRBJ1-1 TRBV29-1 CSVTVNTEAFF
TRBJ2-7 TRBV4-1 CASSQGAAQYEQYF
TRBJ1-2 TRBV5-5 CASSKGGGYGYTF
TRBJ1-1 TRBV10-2 CASRRRASNAEAFF
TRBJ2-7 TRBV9 CASSSGQGLSEQYF